The entry below gives a single T cell receptor beta chain sequence along with its context. Authors' methods: Amplification from reference gene primers served as the basis for estimated nucleated cell counts. TCRdb's copy holds only in-frame clones and misses some; the assay was immunoSEQ multiplex PCR. V, J and clone size reflect that table, while D and trimming were determined from the DNA. This table holds 150,000 or so clones, roughly nine tenths found once. The data stem from a study of blood T cell repertoires in COVID-19. Study information: Both acute and convalescent COVID-19 samples were obtained from the United States, Italy and Spain. From T cells, B-cell-depleted T cells, or PBMCs came the material, which was cDNA or gDNA.

In germline, CDR1 is SGHAT, CDR2 FQNNGV. Trimming took 3 bases from V and 8 from J, leaving 26 bases between them. The CDR3 extends over 18 amino acids. V usage is TRBV11-2 and J usage is TRBJ2-1; D is perhaps TRBD2 (7 bases). This clonotype was obtained from a man aged 45 to 65 with acute or convalescent COVID-19. Sequencing was done on a sample of peripheral blood. The CDR3 here is CASSLGRGRPRLSYEQFF. The CDR3 nucleotides read TGTGCCAGCAGCTTGGGGCGGGGGCGGCCGCGGTTGAGCTATGAGCAGTTCTTC. The complete variable domain, with remaining parts taken from reference TRBV11-2 and TRBJ2-1, reads EAGVAQSPRYKIIEKRQSVAFWCNPISGHATLYWYQQILGQGPKLLIQFQNNGVVDDSQLPKDRFSAERLKGVDSTLKIQPAKLEDSAVYLCASSLGRGRPRLSYEQFFGPGTRLTVL.